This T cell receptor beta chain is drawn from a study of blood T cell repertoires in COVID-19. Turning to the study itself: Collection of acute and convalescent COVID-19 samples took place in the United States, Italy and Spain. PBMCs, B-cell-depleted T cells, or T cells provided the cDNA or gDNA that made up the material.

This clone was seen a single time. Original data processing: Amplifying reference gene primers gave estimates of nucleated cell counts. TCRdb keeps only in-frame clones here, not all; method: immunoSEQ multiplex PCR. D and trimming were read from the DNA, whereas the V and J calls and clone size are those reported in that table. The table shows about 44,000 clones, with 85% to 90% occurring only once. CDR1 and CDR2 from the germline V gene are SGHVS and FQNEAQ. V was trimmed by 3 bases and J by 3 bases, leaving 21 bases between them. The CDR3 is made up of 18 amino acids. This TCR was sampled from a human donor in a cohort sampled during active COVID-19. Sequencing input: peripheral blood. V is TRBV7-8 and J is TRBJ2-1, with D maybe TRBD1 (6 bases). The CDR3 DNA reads TGTGCCAGCAGCTTCTCGGCCGTCGGACAGAGGCGCTACAATGAGCAGTTCTTC. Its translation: CASSFSAVGQRRYNEQFF.